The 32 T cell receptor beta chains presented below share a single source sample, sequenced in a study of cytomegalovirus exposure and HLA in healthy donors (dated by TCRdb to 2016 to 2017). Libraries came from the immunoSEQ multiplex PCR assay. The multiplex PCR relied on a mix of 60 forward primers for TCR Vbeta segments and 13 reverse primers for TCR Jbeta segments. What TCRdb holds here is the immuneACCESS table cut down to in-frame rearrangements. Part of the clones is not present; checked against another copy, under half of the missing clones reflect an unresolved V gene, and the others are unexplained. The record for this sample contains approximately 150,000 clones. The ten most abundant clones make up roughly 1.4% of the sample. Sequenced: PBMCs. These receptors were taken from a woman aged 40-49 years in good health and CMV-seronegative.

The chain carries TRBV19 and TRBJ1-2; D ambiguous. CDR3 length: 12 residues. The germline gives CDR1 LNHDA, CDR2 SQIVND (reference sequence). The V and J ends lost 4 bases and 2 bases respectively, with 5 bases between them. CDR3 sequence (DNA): TGTGCCAGTAGTACAGTGAACTATGGCTACACCTTC. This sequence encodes CASSTVNYGYTF. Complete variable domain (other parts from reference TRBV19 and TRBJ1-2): DGGITQSPKYLFRKEGQNVTLSCEQNLNHDAMYWYRQDPGQGLRLIYYSQIVNDFQKGDIAEGYSVSREKKESFPLTVTSAQKNPTAFYLCASSTVNYGYTFGSGTRLTVV.

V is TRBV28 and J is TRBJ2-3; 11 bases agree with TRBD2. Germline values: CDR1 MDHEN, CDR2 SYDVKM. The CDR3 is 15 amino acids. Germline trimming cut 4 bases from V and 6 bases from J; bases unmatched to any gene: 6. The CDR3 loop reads CASSSSLAGVDTQYF. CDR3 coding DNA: TGTGCCAGCAGTTCATCACTAGCGGGGGTTGATACGCAGTATTTT.

The CDR3 loop is CASSYRDRGLWGYTF. In DNA form, the CDR3 reads TGTGCCAGCAGCTACCGAGACAGGGGGTTGTGGGGCTACACCTTC. The chain joins TRBV7-9 to TRBJ1-2, with 9 bases matching TRBD1. V lost 4 bases, J lost 8 bases, and 11 bases stayed unmatched. The germline CDR1 and CDR2 sequences are SEHNR and FQNEAQ (reference sequence). There are 15 residues in the CDR3. The complete variable domain, with remaining parts taken from reference TRBV7-9 and TRBJ1-2, reads DTGVSQNPRHKITKRGQNVTFRCDPISEHNRLYWYRQTLGQGPEFLTYFQNEAQLEKSRLLSDRFSAERPKGSFSTLEIQRTEQGDSAMYLCASSYRDRGLWGYTFGSGTRLTVV.

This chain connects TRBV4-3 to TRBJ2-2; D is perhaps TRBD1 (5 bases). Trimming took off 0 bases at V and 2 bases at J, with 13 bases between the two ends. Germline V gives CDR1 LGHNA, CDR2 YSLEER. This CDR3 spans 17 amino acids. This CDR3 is CASSQDLWQGNTGELFF. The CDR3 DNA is TGCGCCAGCAGCCAAGATCTGTGGCAGGGAAACACCGGGGAGCTGTTTTTT.

The CDR3 loop is CAISEDRLGQETYNEQFF. The CDR3 bases are TGTGCCATCAGTGAGGATAGATTAGGACAGGAGACCTACAATGAGCAGTTCTTC. The chain joins TRBV10-3 to TRBJ2-1, with 7 positions matching TRBD1. Germline trimming cut 2 bases from V and 2 bases from J; bases unmatched to any gene: 12. This CDR3 is 18 amino acids long. Per germline, CDR1 ENHRY and CDR2 SYGVKD.

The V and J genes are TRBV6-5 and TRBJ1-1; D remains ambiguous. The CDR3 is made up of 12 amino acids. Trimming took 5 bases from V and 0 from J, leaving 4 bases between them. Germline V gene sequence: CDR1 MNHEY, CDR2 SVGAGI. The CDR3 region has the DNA TGTGCCAGCAGTGGAGTGAACACTGAAGCTTTCTTT. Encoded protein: CASSGVNTEAFF.

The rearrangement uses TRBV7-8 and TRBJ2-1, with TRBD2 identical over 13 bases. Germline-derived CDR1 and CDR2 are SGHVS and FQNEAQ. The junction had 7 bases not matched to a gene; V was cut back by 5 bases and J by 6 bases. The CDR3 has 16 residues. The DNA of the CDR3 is TGTGCCAGCAGCCCGGGCGGGACTAGCGGGGCCAATGAGCAGTTCTTC. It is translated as CASSPGGTSGANEQFF.

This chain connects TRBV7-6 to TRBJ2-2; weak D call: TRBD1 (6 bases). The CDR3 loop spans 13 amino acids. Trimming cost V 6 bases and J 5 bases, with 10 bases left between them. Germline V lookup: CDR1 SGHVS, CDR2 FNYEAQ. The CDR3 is CASSRTGTGELFF. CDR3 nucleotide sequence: TGTGCCAGCAGTCGAACAGGGACCGGGGAGCTGTTTTTT.

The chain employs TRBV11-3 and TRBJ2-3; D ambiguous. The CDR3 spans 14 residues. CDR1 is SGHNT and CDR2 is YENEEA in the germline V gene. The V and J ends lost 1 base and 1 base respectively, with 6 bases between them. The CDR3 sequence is CASSLAGRTDTQYF. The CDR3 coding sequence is TGTGCCAGCAGCTTAGCCGGTCGCACAGATACGCAGTATTTT.

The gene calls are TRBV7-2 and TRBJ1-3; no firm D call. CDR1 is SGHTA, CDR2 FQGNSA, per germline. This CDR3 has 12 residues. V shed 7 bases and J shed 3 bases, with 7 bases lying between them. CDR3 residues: CASIEVGNTIYF. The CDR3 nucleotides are TGTGCCAGCATCGAGGTTGGAAACACCATATATTTT.

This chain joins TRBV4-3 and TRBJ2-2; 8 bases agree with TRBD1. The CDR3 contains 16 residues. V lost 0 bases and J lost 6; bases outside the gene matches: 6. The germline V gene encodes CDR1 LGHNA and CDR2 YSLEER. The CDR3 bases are TGCGCCAGCAGCCAAGAACCAGGGGGCGCCGCCGGGGAGCTGTTTTTT. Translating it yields CASSQEPGGAAGELFF.

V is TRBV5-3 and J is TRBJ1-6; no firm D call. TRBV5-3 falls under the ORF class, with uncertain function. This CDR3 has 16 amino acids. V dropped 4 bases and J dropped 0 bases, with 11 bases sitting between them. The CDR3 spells CARSMNISSYNSPLHF. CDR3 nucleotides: TGTGCCAGAAGCATGAATATTAGCTCCTATAATTCACCCCTCCACTTT.

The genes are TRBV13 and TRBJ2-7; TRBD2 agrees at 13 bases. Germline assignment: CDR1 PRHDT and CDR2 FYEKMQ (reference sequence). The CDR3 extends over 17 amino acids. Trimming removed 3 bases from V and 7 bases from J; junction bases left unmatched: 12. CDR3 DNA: TGTGCCAGCAGCTTGGGACCGGGACTAGCGGGGTTAGGGGAGCAGTACGTC. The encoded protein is CASSLGPGLAGLGEQYV.

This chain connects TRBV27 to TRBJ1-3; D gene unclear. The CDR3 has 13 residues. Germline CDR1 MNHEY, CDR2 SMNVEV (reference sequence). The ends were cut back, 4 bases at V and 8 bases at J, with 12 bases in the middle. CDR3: CASSSYLEDTIYF. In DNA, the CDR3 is TGTGCCAGCAGTTCATATCTCGAGGACACCATATATTTT.

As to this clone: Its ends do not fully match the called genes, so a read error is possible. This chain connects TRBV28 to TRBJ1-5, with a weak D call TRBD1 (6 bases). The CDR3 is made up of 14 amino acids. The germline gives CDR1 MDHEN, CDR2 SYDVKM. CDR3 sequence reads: CASSFRQDSRRWDF. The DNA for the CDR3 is TGTGCCAGCAGTTTTCGGCAGGACAGCCGTAGGTGGGATTTT. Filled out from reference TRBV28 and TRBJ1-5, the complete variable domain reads DVKVTQSSRYLVKRTGEKVFLECVQDMDHENMFWYRQDPGLGLRLIYFSYDVKMKEKGDIPEGYSVSREKKERFSLILESASTNQTSMYLCASSFRQDSRRWDFGDGTRLSIL.

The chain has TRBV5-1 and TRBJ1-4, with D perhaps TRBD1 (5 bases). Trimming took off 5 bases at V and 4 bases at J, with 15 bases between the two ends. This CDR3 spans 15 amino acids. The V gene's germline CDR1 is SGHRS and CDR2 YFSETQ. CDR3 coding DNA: TGCGCCAGCAGACGAGCGGGGCAGGGTAATGAAAAACTGTTTTTT. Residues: CASRRAGQGNEKLFF.

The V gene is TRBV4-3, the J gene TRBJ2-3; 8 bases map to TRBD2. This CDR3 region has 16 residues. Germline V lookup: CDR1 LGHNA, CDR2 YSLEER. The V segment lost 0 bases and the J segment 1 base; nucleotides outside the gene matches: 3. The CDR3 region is CASSQDPGGGTDTQYF. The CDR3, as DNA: TGCGCCAGCAGCCAAGATCCCGGGGGGGGCACAGATACGCAGTATTTT.

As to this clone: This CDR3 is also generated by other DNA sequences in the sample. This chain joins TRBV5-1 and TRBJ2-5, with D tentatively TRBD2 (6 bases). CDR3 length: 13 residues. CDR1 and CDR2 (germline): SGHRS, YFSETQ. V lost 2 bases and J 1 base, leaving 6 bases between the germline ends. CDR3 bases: TGCGCCAGCAGCTTCGGGGGCCAAGAGACCCAGTACTTC. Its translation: CASSFGGQETQYF.

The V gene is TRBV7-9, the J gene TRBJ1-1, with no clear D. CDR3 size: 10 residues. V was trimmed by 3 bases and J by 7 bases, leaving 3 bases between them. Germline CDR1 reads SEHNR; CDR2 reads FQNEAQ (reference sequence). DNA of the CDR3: TGTGCCAGCAGCTTCTATGAAGCTTTCTTT. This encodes CASSFYEAFF.

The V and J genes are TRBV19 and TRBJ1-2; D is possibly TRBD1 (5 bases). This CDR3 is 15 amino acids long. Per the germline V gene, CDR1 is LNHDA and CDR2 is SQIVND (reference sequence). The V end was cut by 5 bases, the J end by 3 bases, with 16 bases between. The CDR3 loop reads CASSSWGGSDYGYTF. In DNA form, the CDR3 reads TGTGCCAGTAGTTCCTGGGGGGGTTCGGACTATGGCTACACCTTC.

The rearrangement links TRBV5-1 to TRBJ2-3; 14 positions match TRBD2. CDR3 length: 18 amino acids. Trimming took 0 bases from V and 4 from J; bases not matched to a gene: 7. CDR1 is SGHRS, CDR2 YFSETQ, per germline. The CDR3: CASSLAAGLAGGPDTQYF. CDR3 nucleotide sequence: TGCGCCAGCAGCTTGGCCGCAGGACTAGCGGGGGGTCCAGATACGCAGTATTTT.

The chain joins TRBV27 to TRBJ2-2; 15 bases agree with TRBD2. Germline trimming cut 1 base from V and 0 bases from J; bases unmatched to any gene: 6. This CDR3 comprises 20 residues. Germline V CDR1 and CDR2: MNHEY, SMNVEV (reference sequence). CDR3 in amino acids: CASSLWGTSGGIANTGELFF. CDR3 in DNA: TGTGCCAGCAGTTTATGGGGGACTAGCGGGGGGATCGCGAACACCGGGGAGCTGTTTTTT.

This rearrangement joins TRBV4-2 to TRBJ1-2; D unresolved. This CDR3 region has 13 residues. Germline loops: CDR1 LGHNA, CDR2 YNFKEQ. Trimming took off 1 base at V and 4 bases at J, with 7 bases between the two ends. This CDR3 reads CASSQAGGYGYTF. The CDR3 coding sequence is TGTGCCAGCAGCCAAGCTGGCGGCTATGGCTACACCTTC.

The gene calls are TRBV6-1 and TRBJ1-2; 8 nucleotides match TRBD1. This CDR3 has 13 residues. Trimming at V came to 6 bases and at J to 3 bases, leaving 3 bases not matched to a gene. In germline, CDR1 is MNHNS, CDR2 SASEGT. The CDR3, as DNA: TGTGCCAGCAGGGGGACAGGCTACTATGGCTACACCTTC. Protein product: CASRGTGYYGYTF.

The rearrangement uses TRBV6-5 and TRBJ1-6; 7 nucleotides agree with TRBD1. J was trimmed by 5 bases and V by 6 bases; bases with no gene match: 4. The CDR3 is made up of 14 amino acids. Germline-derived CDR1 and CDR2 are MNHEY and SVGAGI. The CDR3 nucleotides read TGTGCCAGCAGCCGACAGGGAAATAATTCACCCCTCCACTTT. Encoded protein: CASSRQGNNSPLHF.

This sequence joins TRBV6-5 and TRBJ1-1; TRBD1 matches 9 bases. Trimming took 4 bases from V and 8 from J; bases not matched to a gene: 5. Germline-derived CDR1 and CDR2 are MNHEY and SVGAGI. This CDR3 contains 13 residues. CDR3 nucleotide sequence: TGTGCCAGCAGTTTCGGGACAGGGAGGGAAGCTTTCTTT. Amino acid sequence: CASSFGTGREAFF.

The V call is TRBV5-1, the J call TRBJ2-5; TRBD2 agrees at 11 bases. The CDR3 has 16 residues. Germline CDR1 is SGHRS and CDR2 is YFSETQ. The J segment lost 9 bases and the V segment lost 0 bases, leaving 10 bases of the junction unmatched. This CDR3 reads CASSLGSSGGPEAQYF. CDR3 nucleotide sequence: TGCGCCAGCAGCTTGGGATCTAGCGGGGGGCCCGAAGCCCAGTACTTC.

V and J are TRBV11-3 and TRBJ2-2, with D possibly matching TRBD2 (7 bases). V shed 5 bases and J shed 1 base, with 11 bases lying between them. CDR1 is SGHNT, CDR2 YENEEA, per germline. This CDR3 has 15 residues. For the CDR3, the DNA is TGTGCCAGCAGCCCGAGGGGGGGGAACACCGGGGAGCTGTTTTTT. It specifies CASSPRGGNTGELFF.

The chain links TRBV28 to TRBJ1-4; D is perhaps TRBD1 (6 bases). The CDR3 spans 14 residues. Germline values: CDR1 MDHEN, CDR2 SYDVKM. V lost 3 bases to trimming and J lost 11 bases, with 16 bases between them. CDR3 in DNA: TGTGCCAGCAGTTTGGCGGGGGCAGGACGGAAACTGTTTTTT. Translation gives CASSLAGAGRKLFF.

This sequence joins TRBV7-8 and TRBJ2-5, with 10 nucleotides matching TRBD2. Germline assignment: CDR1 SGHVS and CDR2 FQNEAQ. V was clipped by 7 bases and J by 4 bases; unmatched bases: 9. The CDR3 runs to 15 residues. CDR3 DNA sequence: TGTGCCAGCAAGCGGGGGGGCCGTTTCCCAGAGACCCAGTACTTC. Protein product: CASKRGGRFPETQYF.

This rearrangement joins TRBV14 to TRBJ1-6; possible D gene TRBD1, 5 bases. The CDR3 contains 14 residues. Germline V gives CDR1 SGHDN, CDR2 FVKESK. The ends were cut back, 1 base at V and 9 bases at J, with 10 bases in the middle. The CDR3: CASSQAQGRSPLHF. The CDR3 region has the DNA TGTGCCAGCAGCCAAGCTCAGGGCCGTTCACCCCTCCACTTT. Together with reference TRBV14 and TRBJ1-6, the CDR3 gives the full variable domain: EAGVTQFPSHSVIEKGQTVTLRCDPISGHDNLYWYRRVMGKEIKFLLHFVKESKQDESGMPNNRFLAERTGGTYSTLKVQPAELEDSGVYFCASSQAQGRSPLHFGNGTRLTVT.

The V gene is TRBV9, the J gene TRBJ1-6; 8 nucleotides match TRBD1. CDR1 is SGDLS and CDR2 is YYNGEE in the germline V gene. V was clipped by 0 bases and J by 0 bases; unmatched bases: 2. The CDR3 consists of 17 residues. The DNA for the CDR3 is TGTGCCAGCAGCGTAGGGACAGGGAGCTCCTATAATTCACCCCTCCACTTT. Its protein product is CASSVGTGSSYNSPLHF.